This T cell receptor (beta chain) was documented in a study of T-cell memory formation after mild COVID-19. Across the study: TCR clusters largely stayed donor specific. Overall study results and limits: Contracting CD8+ clones were enriched in EMRA, CD4+ mainly in CM and EM. Contracting clones from day 15 to 85 had balanced CD4/CD8; later expanders favoured CD4+.

A 5'RACE reaction primed in the constant segment made cDNA libraries of TCR alpha and TCR beta, and these carried sample barcodes and UMIs. Each CDR3 protein is one row after TCRdb ran MiXCR on the 5' RACE reads. The sample lists about 420,000 distinct CDR3 sequences; roughly a quarter were seen once. The CDR3 is made up of 17 amino acids. The germline CDR1 and CDR2 sequences are DFQATT and SNEGSKA (reference sequence). Deletions cut 1 base from V and 7 bases from J, with 23 bases between. Concerning this clonotype itself: Antigen: not known.

Sequenced material: PBMCs or a T cell subset sorted from them (not recorded which). This chain connects TRBV20-1 to TRBJ1-3, with D uncertain. The sequence was obtained from an adult woman who had mild COVID-19 (a few samples of this study predate the infection). Cell type and time point are not known. Here the CDR3 reads CSARAPRRLGASNTIYF. CDR3 bases: TGCAGTGCTAGAGCCCCCCGCCGATTGGGCGCGTCGAACACCATATATTTT.